This record concerns one TCR beta chain sequence. The CDR3 length is 14 residues. V lost 5 bases and J lost 3; bases outside the gene matches: 5. CDR1 MDHEN and CDR2 SYDVKM come from the germline V gene. Libraries were prepared by immunoSEQ multiplex PCR; TCRdb keeps only in-frame clonotypes and omits some of them. The sample records nearly 250,000 clones, about nine tenths being singletons. The sample comes from a study of blood T cell repertoires in COVID-19. This receptor was obtained from a woman in her sixties who had recovered from COVID-19. The V gene is TRBV28, the J gene TRBJ2-7; 9 bases are shared with TRBD1. Sequencing was performed on peripheral blood. The CDR3 protein is CASSGLDRGYEQYF. The CDR3 region has the DNA TGTGCCAGCAGTGGGCTGGACAGGGGCTACGAGCAGTACTTC.